This T cell receptor (beta chain) was documented in a study of cytomegalovirus exposure and HLA in healthy donors. The germline CDR1 and CDR2 sequences are MNHEY and SMNVEV (reference sequence). V lost 1 base to trimming and J lost 6 bases; unmatched junction nucleotides: 8. The CDR3 is 16 amino acids. It was with 60 Vbeta and 13 Jbeta primers that the PCR ran. The repertoire was sequenced with immunoSEQ multiplex PCR; TCRdb's copy has only in-frame clones and lacks some. The sample has about 110,000 clones, 77% seen once. The clonotype originates from a human donor in good health. This rearrangement joins TRBV27 to TRBJ2-1; TRBD2 matches 8 bases. Sequencing was performed on PBMCs. The CDR3 here is CASSLFGVAGTNEQFF. Here the CDR3 DNA reads TGTGCCAGCAGTTTATTCGGGGTAGCGGGGACCAATGAGCAGTTCTTC.